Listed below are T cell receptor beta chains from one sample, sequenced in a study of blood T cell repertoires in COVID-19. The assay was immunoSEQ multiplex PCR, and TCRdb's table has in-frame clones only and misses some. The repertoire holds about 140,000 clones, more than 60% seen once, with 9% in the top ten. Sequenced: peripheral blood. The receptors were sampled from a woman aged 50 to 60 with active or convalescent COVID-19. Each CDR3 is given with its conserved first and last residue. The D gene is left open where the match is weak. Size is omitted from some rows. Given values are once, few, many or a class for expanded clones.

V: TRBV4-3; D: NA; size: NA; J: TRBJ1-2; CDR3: CASSQVYGREDGYTF; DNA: TGCGCCAGCAGCCAAGTGTATGGCAGGGAGGATGGCTACACCTTC
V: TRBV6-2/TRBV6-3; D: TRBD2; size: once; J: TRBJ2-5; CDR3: CASSYGSSGGFKDQETQYF; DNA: TGTGCCAGCAGTTACGGGTCTAGCGGGGGATTCAAGGACCAAGAGACCCAGTACTTC
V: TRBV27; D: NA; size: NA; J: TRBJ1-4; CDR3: CASSRQVADTAKLFF; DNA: TGTGCCAGCAGTAGGCAGGTGGCTGATACCGCAAAACTGTTTTTT
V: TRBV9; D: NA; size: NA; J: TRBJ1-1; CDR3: CASSVSGDTEAFF; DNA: TGTGCCAGCAGCGTAAGTGGAGACACTGAAGCTTTCTTT
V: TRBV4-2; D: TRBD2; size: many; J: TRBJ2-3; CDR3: CASSQRGGLAGGTSTDTQYF; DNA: TGTGCCAGCAGCCAGAGGGGAGGACTAGCGGGAGGGACTAGCACAGATACGCAGTATTTT
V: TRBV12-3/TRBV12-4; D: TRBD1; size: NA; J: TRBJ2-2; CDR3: CASRPRGRGELFF; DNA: TGTGCCAGCAGGCCTAGGGGGCGGGGGGAGCTGTTTTTT
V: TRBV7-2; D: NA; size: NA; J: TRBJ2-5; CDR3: CASSLAVPARETQYF; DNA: TGTGCCAGCAGCTTAGCGGTGCCCGCCAGGGAGACCCAGTACTTC
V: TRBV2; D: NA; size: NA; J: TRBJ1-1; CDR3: CASSERSRGAEAFF; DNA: TGTGCCAGCAGTGAAAGAAGCAGGGGTGCTGAAGCTTTCTTT
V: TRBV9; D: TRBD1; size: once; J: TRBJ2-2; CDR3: CASSAPGQGARELFF; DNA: TGTGCCAGCAGCGCCCCGGGACAGGGGGCGAGGGAGCTGTTTTTT
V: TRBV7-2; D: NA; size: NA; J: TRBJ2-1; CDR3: CASSSGVNNEQFF; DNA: TGTGCCAGCAGCTCCGGGGTCAACAATGAGCAGTTCTTC
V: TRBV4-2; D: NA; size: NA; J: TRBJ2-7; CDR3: CASSQELRTKIGEQYF; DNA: TGTGCCAGCAGCCAAGAGCTCAGGACTAAAATTGGCGAGCAGTACTTC
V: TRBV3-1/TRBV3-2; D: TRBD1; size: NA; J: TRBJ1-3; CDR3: CASSRTGGGNTIYF; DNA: TGTGCCAGCAGTCGCACAGGGGGCGGAAACACCATATATTTT
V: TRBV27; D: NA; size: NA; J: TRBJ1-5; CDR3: CASRTGNQPQHF; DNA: TGTGCCAGCCGTACAGGGAATCAGCCCCAGCATTTT
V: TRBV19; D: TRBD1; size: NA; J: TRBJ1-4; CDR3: CASSIRDRDEKLFF; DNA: TGTGCCAGTAGCATCCGGGACAGGGATGAAAAACTGTTTTTT
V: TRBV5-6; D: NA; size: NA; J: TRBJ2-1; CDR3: CASSLILGLLNEQFF; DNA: TGTGCCAGCAGCCTCATTTTGGGACTCCTCAATGAGCAGTTCTTC
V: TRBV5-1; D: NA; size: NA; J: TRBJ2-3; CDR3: CASSLADFDRDTQYF; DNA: TGCGCCAGCAGCTTGGCCGACTTTGACCGAGATACGCAGTATTTT
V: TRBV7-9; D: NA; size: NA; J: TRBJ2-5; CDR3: CASSLVPVETQYF; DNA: TGTGCCAGCAGCTTAGTCCCTGTCGAGACCCAGTACTTC
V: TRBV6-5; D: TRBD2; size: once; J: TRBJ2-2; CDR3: CASSTLSGSTGELFF; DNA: TGTGCCAGCAGTACGCTAAGCGGGAGTACCGGGGAGCTGTTTTTT
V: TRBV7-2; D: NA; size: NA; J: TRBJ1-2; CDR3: CASSFSPDTSSYGYTF; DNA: TGTGCCAGCAGCTTTTCCCCGGACACCTCAAGCTATGGCTACACCTTC
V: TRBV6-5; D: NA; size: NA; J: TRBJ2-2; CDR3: CASRPLGGNTGELFF; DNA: TGTGCCAGCCGCCCATTGGGGGGGAACACCGGGGAGCTGTTTTTT
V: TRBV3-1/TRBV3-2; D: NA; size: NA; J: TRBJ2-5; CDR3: CASSQEGPPETQYF; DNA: TGTGCCAGCAGCCAGGAGGGGCCCCCAGAGACCCAGTACTTC
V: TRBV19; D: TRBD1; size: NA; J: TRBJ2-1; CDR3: CASSASRDRNNEQFF; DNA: TGTGCCAGTAGCGCATCCCGGGACAGGAACAATGAGCAGTTCTTC
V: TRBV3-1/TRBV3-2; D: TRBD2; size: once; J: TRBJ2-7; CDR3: CASSHGTSGPYEQYF; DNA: TGTGCCAGCAGCCATGGGACTAGCGGACCTTACGAGCAGTACTTC
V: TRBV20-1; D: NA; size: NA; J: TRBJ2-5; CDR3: CSASRTGEASQYF; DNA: TGCAGTGCTAGTCGGACTGGGGAGGCGTCCCAGTACTTC
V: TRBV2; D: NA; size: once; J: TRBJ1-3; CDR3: CASSEILSGNTIYF; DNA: TGTGCCAGCAGTGAGATACTCTCTGGAAACACCATATATTTT
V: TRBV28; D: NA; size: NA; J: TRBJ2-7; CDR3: CASGAGTPYEQYF; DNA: TGTGCCAGCGGCGCGGGGACGCCCTACGAGCAGTACTTC
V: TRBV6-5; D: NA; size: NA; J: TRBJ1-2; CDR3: CASSTLAEANYGYTF; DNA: TGTGCCAGCAGCACGCTCGCAGAGGCCAACTATGGCTACACCTTC
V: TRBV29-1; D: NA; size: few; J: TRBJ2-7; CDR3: CSVVRIGQVTSYEQYF; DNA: TGCAGCGTTGTCAGAATTGGCCAGGTAACCTCCTACGAGCAGTACTTC
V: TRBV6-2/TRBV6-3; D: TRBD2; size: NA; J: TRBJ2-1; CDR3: CASSYLAGGYNEQFF; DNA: TGTGCCAGCAGTTACTTGGCGGGGGGGTACAATGAGCAGTTCTTC
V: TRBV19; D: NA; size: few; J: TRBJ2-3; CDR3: CASSFDLGDTQYF; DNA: TGTGCCAGTAGCTTCGACTTGGGAGATACGCAGTATTTT
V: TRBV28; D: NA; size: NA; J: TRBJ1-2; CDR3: CASSLRDNLYGYTF; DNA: TGTGCCAGCAGTTTGAGGGACAACCTCTATGGCTACACCTTC